This T cell receptor beta chain was sequenced for a study of technical replicates of blood from several donors. Here immunoSEQ multiplex PCR was the method, and the copy in TCRdb shows in-frame clones only, minus some. The data contain 75,000 to 100,000 clones, 85% to 95% of them seen just once; the ten biggest clones take up roughly 0.35%. Germline V lookup: CDR1 LGHNA, CDR2 YNFKEQ. The CDR3 covers 14 residues. Germline trimming cut 2 bases from V and 2 bases from J; bases unmatched to any gene: 3. This chain joins TRBV4-2 and TRBJ2-7; TRBD1 agrees at 7 bases. Material: T cells isolated from PBMCs. The receptor was isolated from a human donor in good health. CDR3 in DNA: TGTGCCAGCAGCCAAAGGACAGGAGCCTACGAGCAGTACTTC. Residues: CASSQRTGAYEQYF.